This TCR beta chain was sequenced in a study of blood T cell repertoires in COVID-19. Study information: The cDNA or gDNA used as material had been derived from T cells, B-cell-depleted T cells, or PBMCs.

With respect to this clone: The same CDR3 also results from other DNA sequences found in this sample.

V dropped 3 bases and J dropped 0; count of bases not matched to a gene: 0. Germline V lookup: CDR1 SGDLS, CDR2 YYNGEE. The CDR3 consists of 15 residues. Profiled with immunoSEQ multiplex PCR; TCRdb holds only in-frame clones, not every one. The profile shows approximately 300,000 clones, around 90% of them singletons. Sequencing was performed on peripheral blood. The chain employs TRBV9 and TRBJ2-1, with 10 bases that match TRBD2. The clonotype comes from a woman aged 35 to 49 with COVID-19, enrolled during active disease. Here the CDR3 reads CASSGTSGSYNEQFF. CDR3 DNA: TGTGCCAGCAGCGGGACTAGCGGCTCCTACAATGAGCAGTTCTTC.